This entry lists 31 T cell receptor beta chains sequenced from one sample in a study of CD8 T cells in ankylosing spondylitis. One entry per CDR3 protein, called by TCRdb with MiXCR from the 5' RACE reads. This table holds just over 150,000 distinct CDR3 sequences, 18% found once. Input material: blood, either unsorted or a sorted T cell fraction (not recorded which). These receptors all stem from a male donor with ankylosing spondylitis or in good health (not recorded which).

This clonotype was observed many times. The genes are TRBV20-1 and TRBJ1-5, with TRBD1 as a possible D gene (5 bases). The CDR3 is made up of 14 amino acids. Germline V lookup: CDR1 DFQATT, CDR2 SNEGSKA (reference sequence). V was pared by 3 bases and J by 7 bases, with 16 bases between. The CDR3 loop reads CSARTSGGGQPQHF. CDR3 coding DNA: TGCAGTGCTAGGACCTCGGGGGGAGGACAGCCCCAGCATTTT.

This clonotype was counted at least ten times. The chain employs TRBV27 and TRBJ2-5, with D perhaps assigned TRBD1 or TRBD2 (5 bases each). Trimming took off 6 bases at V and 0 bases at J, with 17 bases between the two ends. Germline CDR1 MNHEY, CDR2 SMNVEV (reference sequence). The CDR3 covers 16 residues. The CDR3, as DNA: TGTGCCAGCAGACCAAGAAAAGGGACGGACCAAGAGACCCAGTACTTC. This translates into CASRPRKGTDQETQYF.

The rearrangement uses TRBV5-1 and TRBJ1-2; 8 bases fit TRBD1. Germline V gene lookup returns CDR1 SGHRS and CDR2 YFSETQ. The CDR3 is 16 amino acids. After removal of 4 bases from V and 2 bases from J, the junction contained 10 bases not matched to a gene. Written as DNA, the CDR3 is TGCGCCAGCAGCGTACAGGGGGAATATTCGAACTATGGCTACACCTTC. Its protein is CASSVQGEYSNYGYTF.

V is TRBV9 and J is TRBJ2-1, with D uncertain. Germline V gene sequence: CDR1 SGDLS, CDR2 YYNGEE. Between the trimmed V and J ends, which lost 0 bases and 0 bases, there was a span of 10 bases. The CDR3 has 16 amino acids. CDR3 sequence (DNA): TGTGCCAGCAGCGTAGCGGGTCTCCCCTCCTACAATGAGCAGTTCTTC. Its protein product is CASSVAGLPSYNEQFF. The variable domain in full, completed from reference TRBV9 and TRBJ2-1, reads DSGVTQTPKHLITATGQRVTLRCSPRSGDLSVYWYQQSLDQGLQFLIQYYNGEERAKGNILERFSAQQFPDLHSELNLSSLELGDSALYFCASSVAGLPSYNEQFFGPGTRLTVL.

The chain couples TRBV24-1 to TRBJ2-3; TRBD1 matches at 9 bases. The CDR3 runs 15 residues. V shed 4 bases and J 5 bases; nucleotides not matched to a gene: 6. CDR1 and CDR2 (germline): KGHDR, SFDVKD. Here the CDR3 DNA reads TGTGCCACCAGTGACCCGGACAGGGGCGGAGATACGCAGTATTTT. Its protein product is CATSDPDRGGDTQYF.

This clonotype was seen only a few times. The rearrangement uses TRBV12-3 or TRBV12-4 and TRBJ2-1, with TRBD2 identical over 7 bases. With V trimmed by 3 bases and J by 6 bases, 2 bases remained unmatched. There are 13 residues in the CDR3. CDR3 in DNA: TGTGCCAGCAGTTTTGGGGGGGGCAATGAGCAGTTCTTC. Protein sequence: CASSFGGGNEQFF.

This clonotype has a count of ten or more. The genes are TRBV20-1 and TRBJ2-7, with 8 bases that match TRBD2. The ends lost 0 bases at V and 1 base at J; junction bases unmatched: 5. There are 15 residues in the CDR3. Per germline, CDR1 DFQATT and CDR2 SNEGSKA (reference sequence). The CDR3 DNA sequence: TGCAGTGCTAGAGATCCACTAGCGGCATCCTACGAGCAGTACTTC. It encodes CSARDPLAASYEQYF.

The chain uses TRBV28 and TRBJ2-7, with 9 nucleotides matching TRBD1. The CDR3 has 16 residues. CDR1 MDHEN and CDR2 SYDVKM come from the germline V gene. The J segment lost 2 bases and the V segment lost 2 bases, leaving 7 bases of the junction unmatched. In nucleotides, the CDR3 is TGTGCCAGCAGTTTACCCGGGACAGGGTCTCCCTACGAGCAGTACTTC. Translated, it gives CASSLPGTGSPYEQYF.

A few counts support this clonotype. CDR3 amino acids: CASSLSETAGYTF. The DNA of the CDR3 is TGTGCCAGCAGTTTATCGGAAACTGCGGGCTACACCTTC. This chain links TRBV27 with TRBJ1-2; no reliable D call. Trimming stripped 0 bases from V and 8 bases from J, with 10 bases between. Germline V CDR1 and CDR2: MNHEY, SMNVEV (reference sequence). The CDR3 runs to 13 residues.

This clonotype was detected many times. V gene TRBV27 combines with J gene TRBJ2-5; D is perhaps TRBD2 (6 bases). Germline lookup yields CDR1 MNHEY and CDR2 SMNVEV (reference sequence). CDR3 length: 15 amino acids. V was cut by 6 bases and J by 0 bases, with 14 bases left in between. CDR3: CASSLYRDYQETQYF. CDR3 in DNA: TGTGCCAGCAGCCTCTACCGGGACTACCAAGAGACCCAGTACTTC.

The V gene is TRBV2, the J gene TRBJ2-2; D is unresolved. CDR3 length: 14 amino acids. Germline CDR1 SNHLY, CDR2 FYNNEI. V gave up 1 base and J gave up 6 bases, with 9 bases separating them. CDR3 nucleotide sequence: TGTGCCAGCAGTGAAGGCAGGTCGCCCGGGGAGCTGTTTTTT. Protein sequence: CASSEGRSPGELFF. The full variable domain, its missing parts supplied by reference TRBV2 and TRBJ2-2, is EPEVTQTPSHQVTQMGQEVILRCVPISNHLYFYWYRQILGQKVEFLVSFYNNEISEKSEIFDDQFSVERPDGSNFTLKIRSTKLEDSAMYFCASSEGRSPGELFFGEGSRLTVL.

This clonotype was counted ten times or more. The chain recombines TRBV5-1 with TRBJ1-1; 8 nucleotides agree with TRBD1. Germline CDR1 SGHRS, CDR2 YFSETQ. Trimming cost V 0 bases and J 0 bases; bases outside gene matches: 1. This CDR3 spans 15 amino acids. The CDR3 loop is CASSLDRGMNTEAFF. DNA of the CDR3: TGCGCCAGCAGCTTGGACAGGGGGATGAACACTGAAGCTTTCTTT.

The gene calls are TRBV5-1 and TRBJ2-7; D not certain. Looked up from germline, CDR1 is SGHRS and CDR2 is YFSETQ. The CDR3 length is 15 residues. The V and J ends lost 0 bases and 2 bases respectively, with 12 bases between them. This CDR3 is CASSLESGAPYEQYF. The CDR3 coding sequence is TGCGCCAGCAGCTTGGAGTCCGGAGCCCCCTACGAGCAGTACTTC.

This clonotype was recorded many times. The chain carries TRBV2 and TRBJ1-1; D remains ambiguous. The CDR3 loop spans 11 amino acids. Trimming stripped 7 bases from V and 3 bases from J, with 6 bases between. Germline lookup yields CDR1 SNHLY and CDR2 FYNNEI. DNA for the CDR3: TGTGCCAGCATGGTGGACACTGAAGCTTTCTTT. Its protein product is CASMVDTEAFF. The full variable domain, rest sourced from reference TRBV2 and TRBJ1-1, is EPEVTQTPSHQVTQMGQEVILRCVPISNHLYFYWYRQILGQKVEFLVSFYNNEISEKSEIFDDQFSVERPDGSNFTLKIRSTKLEDSAMYFCASMVDTEAFFGQGTRLTVV.

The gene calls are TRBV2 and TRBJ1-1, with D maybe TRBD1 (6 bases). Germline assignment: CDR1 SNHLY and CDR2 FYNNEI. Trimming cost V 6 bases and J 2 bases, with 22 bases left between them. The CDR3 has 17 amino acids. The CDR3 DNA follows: TGTGCCAGCAGCCCGTTAACAGGGTGGGAGAAAAACACTGAAGCTTTCTTT. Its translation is CASSPLTGWEKNTEAFF. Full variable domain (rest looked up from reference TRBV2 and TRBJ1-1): EPEVTQTPSHQVTQMGQEVILRCVPISNHLYFYWYRQILGQKVEFLVSFYNNEISEKSEIFDDQFSVERPDGSNFTLKIRSTKLEDSAMYFCASSPLTGWEKNTEAFFGQGTRLTVV.

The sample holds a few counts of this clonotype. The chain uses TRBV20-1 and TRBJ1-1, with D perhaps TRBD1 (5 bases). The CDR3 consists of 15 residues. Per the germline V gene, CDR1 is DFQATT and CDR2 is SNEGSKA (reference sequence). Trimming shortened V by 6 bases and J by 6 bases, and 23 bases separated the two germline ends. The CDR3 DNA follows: TGCAGTGCAAACCAAGGTGGGGGGGGTGGCGCTGAAGCTTTCTTT. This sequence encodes CSANQGGGGGAEAFF.

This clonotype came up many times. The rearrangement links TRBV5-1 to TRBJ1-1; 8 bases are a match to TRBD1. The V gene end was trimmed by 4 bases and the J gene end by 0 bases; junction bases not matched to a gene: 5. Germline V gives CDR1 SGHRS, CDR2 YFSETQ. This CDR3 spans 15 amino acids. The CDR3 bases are TGCGCCAGCAGCGCGCGGACAGGGATGAACACTGAAGCTTTCTTT. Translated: CASSARTGMNTEAFF.

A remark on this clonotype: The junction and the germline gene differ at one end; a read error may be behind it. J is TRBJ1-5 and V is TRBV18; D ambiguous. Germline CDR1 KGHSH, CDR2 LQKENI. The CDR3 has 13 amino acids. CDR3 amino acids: CASSPRSDQPQHF. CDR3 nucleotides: TGTGCCAGCTCACCGCGTAGCGATCAGCCCCAGCATTTT.

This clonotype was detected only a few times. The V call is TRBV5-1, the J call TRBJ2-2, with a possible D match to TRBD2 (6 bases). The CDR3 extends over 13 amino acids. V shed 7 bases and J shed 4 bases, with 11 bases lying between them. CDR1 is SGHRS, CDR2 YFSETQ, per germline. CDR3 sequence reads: CASLEGFTGELFF. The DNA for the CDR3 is TGCGCCAGCTTGGAGGGCTTCACCGGGGAGCTGTTTTTT.

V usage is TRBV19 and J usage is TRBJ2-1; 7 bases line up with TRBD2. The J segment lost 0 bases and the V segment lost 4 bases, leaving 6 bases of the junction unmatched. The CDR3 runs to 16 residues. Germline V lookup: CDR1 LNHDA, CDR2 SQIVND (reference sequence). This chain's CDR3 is CASSTEGGSSYNEQFF. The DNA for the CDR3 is TGTGCCAGTAGTACCGAGGGCGGGAGCTCCTACAATGAGCAGTTCTTC.

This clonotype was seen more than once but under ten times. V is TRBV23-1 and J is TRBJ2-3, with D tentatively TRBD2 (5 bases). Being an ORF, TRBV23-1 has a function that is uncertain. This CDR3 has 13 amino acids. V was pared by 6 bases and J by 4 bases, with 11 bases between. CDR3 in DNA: TGCGCCAGCAGAGAGGGAAGGGCAGATACGCAGTATTTT. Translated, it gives CASREGRADTQYF.

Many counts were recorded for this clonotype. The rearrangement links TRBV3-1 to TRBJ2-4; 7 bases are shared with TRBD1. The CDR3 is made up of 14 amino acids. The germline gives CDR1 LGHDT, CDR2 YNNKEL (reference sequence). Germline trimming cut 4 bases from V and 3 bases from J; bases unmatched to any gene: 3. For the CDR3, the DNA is TGTGCCAGCAGCCCACGGGACAGCAAAAACATTCAGTACTTC. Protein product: CASSPRDSKNIQYF.

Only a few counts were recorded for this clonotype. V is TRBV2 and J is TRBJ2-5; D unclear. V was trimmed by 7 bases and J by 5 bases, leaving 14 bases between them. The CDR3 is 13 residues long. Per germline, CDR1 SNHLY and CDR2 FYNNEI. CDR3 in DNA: TGTGCCAGCAACGGAATGACAAGGGAGACCCAGTACTTC. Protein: CASNGMTRETQYF. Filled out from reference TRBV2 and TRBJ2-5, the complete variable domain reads EPEVTQTPSHQVTQMGQEVILRCVPISNHLYFYWYRQILGQKVEFLVSFYNNEISEKSEIFDDQFSVERPDGSNFTLKIRSTKLEDSAMYFCASNGMTRETQYFGPGTRLLVL.

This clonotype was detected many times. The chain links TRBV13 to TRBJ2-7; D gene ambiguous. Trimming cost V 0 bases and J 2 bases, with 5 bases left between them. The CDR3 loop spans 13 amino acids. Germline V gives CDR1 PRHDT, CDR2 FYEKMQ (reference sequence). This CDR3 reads CASSLGIAYEQYF. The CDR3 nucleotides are TGTGCCAGCAGCTTAGGTATAGCCTACGAGCAGTACTTC. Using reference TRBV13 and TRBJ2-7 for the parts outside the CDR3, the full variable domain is AAGVIQSPRHLIKEKRETATLKCYPIPRHDTVYWYQQGPGQDPQFLISFYEKMQSDKGSIPDRFSAQQFSDYHSELNMSSLELGDSALYFCASSLGIAYEQYFGPGTRLTVT.

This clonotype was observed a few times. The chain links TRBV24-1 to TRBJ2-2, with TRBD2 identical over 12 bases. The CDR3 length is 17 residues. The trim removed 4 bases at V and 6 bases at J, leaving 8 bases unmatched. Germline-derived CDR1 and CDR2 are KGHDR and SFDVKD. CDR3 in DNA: TGTGCCACCAGTGACCCCGGACTAGCGGGAAGGCCCGGGGAGCTGTTTTTT. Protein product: CATSDPGLAGRPGELFF.

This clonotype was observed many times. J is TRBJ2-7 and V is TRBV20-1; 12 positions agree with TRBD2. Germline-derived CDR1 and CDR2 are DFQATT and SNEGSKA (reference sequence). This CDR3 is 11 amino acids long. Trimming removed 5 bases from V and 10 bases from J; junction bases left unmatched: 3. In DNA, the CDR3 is TGCAGTGCTGCGACTAGCGGGAGTCAGTACTTC. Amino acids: CSAATSGSQYF.

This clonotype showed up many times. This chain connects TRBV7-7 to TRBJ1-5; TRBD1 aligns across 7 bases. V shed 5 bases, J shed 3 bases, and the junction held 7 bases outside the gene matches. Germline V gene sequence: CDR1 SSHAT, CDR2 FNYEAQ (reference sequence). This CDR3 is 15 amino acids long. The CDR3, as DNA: TGTGCCAGCAGCCCCGAAGACAGGGTCAATCAGCCCCAGCATTTT. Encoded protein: CASSPEDRVNQPQHF.

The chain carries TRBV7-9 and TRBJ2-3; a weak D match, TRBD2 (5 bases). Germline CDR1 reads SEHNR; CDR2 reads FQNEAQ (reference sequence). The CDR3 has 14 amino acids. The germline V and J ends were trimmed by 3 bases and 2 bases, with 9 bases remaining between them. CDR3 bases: TGTGCCAGCAGCTTTTTCCGGGACACAGATACGCAGTATTTT. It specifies CASSFFRDTDTQYF.

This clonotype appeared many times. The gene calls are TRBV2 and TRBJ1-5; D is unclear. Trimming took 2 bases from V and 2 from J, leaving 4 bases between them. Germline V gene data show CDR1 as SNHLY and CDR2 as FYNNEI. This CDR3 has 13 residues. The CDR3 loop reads CASSEQGNQPQHF. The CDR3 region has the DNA TGTGCCAGCAGTGAACAGGGCAATCAGCCCCAGCATTTT.

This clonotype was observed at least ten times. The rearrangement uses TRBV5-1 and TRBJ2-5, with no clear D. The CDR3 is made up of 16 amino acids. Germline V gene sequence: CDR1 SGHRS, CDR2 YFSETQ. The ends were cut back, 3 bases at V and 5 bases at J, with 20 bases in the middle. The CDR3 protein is CASSSITSGSPETQYF. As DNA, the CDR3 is TGCGCCAGCAGCTCGATTACCTCCGGGTCGCCGGAGACCCAGTACTTC.

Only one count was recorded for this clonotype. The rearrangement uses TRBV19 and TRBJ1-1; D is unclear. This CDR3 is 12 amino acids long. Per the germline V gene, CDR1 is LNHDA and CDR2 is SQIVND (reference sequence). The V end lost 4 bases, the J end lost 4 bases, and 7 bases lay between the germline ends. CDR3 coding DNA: TGTGCCAGTAGTACACATTTCACTGAAGCTTTCTTT. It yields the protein CASSTHFTEAFF.